The clone carrying this T cell receptor (beta chain) was seen many times. Its antigen is not identified. This CDR3 has 14 amino acids. Trimming removed 3 bases at V and 1 base at J, with 8 bases between. Germline V gene lookup returns CDR1 SGHAT and CDR2 FQNNGV. This record comes from a study of T-cell reconstitution after alpha-beta-depleted transplantation in children. Findings and caveats of the study: About two months after transplant, alpha-beta T cells reportedly came from several hundred expanded graft clones. In some patients, recipient T cells and intrathymic progenitors surviving conditioning explained high day-60 diversity. After one year, T-cell counts and TCRbeta diversity mostly came from new T cells.

Unique molecular identifiers were incorporated into the prepared TCRbeta library. TCRdb called the PCR reads again in MiXCR, with one record for every CDR3 protein. The data hold 400,000 to 550,000 distinct CDR3 sequences, with about 10% observed a single time. This receptor was taken from a child aged 2 to 10 with inherited bone marrow failure, due to receive a stem cell transplant. The sample here was PBMCs, taken before TCRalphabeta/CD19-depleted stem cell transplant. The chain uses TRBV11-2 and TRBJ2-3, with D possibly matching TRBD2 (6 bases). The CDR3 region has the DNA TGTGCCAGCAGCTTCCCGGGGGGCACAGATACGCAGTATTTT. Its protein is CASSFPGGTDTQYF.